The subject of this entry is one T cell receptor (beta chain). Its matching antigen is unknown. This specimen includes other DNA sequences encoding the same CDR3. This sample is part of a study of OX40 agonist ivuxolimab in advanced cancers. On the study more broadly: Patients were treated with intravenous ivuxolimab, dosed at 0.01 to 10 mg/kg and infused every 2 weeks. One hepatocellular carcinoma and a couple of cutaneous melanoma patients partially responded.

Here immunoSEQ multiplex PCR was the method, and the copy in TCRdb shows in-frame clones only, minus some. The table includes tens of thousands of clones, around nine tenths detected once. Notes on the study in general: Partly responding patients at 0.1-3.0 mg/kg showed some of the smallest clonal expansion.

Sequences were derived from CD4+ or CD8+ T cells sorted from blood, sampled in a trial of the OX40 agonist ivuxolimab. The TCR was taken from an adult with an advanced solid tumor such as melanoma, head and neck, liver or kidney cancer.

The CDR3 sequence: CASSQDLRREQYF. The CDR3 nucleotides are TGTGCCAGCAGCCAAGACTTGCGAAGGGAGCAGTACTTC. The V gene is TRBV4-2, the J gene TRBJ2-7; D not certain. Between the trimmed V and J ends, which lost 0 bases and 7 bases, there was a span of 10 bases. The CDR3 consists of 13 residues. Germline V gene data show CDR1 as LGHNA and CDR2 as YNFKEQ.